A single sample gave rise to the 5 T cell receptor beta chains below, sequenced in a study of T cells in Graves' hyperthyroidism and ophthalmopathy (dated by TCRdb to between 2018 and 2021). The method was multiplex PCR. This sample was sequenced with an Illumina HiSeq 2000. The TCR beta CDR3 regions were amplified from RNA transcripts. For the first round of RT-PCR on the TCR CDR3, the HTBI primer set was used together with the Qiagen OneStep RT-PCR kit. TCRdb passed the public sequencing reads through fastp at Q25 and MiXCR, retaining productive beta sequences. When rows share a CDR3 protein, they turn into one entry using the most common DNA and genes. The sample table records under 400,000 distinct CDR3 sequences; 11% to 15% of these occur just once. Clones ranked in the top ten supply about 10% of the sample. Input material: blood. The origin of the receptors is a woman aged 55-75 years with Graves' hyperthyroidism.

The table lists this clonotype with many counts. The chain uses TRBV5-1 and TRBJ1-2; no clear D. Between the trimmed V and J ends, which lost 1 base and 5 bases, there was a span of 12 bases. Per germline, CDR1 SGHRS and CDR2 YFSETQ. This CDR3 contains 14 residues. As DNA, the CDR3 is TGCGCCAGCAGCTTGTCGGTGGAGGGTTATGGCTACACCTTC. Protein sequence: CASSLSVEGYGYTF.

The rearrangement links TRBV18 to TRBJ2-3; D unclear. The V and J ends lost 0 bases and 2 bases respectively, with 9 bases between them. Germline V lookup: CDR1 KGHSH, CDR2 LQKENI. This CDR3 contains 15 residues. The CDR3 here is CASSPPSQPTDTQYF. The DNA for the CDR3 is TGTGCCAGCTCACCACCGTCCCAGCCCACAGATACGCAGTATTTT.

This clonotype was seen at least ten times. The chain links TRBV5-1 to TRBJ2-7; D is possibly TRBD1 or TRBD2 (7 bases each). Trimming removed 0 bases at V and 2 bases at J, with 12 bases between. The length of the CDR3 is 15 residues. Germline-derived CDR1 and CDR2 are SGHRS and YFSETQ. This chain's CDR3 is CASSLGQGGPYEQYF. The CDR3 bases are TGCGCCAGCAGCTTGGGACAGGGAGGGCCCTACGAGCAGTACTTC.

The CDR3 protein is CASSPRQGAFYEQFF. Here the CDR3 DNA reads TGCGCCAGCAGCCCAAGACAGGGGGCGTTCTATGAGCAGTTCTTC. This chain connects TRBV4-1 to TRBJ2-1; 10 bases map to TRBD1. Germline V gene sequence: CDR1 MGHRA, CDR2 YSYEKL. J was trimmed by 8 bases and V by 4 bases; bases with no gene match: 8. This CDR3 region has 15 residues.

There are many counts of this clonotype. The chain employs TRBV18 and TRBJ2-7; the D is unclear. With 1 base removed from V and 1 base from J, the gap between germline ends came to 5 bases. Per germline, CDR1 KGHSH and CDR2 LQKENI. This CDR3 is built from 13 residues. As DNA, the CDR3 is TGTGCCAGCTCACCACAAAGGTCCTACGAGCAGTACTTC. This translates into CASSPQRSYEQYF.